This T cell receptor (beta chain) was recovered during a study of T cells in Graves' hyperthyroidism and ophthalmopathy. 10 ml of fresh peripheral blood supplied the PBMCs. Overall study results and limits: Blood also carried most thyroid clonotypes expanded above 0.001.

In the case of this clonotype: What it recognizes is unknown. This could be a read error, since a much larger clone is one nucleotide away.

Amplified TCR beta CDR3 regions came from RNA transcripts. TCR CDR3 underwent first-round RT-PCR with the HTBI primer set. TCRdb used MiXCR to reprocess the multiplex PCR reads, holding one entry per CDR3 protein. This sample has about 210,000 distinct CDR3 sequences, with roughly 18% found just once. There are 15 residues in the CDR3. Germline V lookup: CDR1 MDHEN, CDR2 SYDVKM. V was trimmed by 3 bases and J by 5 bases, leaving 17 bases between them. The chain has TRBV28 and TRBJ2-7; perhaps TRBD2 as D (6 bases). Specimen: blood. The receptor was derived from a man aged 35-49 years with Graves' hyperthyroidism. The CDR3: CASSFGGTPSHEQYF. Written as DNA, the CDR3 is TGTGCCAGCAGTTTTGGGGGGACCCCGTCCCACGAGCAGTACTTC.